This TCR beta chain was obtained from a study of CXCR3-negative and CXCR3-positive naive CD8 T cells. The CDR3 extends over 15 amino acids. The germline V gene has CDR1 SGHKS and CDR2 YYEKEE (reference sequence). With UMI labels, 5' RACE was used to prepare the TRB cDNA libraries. TCRdb reanalyzed the 5' RACE reads, giving one entry per CDR3 protein sequence and no DNA. This listing includes approximately 56,000 distinct CDR3 sequences. V and J are TRBV5-5 and TRBJ2-7; TCRdb's assignment of TRBD1 cannot be checked, as there is no DNA. The TCR comes from a human donor in good health. Some clones in this sample may be carry-over from other donors' samples. Sequenced: memory CD8+ T cells from blood. CDR3 residues: CASSWARDKTYEQYF.